Presented here are 15 T cell receptor beta chains from one specimen sequenced in a study of PD-1 blockade in classical Hodgkin lymphoma. Time point meaning: cycle 4 day 1 (C4D1), after around six weeks of nivolumab. Brentuximab vedotin exposure varied, and every patient relapsed after autologous stem cell transplantation. Data came from immunoSEQ multiplex PCR; TCRdb stores just in-frame clones and leaves some out. The sample has over 50,000 clones, about 85% seen once. Sequencing was performed on peripheral blood mononuclear cells (PBMCs), taken before the fourth cycle of nivolumab. Receptors originate from a human donor with classical Hodgkin lymphoma.

The V gene is TRBV7-8, the J gene TRBJ2-1, with 8 bases identical to TRBD2. The J segment lost 6 bases and the V segment lost 1 base, leaving 8 bases of the junction unmatched. Germline V lookup: CDR1 SGHVS, CDR2 FQNEAQ. CDR3 size: 16 residues. The DNA for the CDR3 is TGTGCCAGCAGCTTAGGTAGGCGGGGGGATTTCAATGAGCAGTTCTTC. Encoded protein: CASSLGRRGDFNEQFF.

This clone has only a few counts. V is TRBV4-1 and J is TRBJ1-6, with 8 bases fitting TRBD1. This CDR3 region has 16 residues. The V gene's germline CDR1 is MGHRA and CDR2 YSYEKL. The junction had 8 bases not matched to a gene; V was cut back by 2 bases and J by 8 bases. DNA of the CDR3: TGCGCCAGCAGCCAACCAGACAGGGGTCGAGATTCACCCCTCCACTTT. Residues: CASSQPDRGRDSPLHF.

The rearrangement links TRBV6-5 to TRBJ1-2; D remains unclear. This CDR3 is built from 13 residues. V lost 2 bases to trimming and J lost 8 bases, with 12 bases between them. The V gene's germline CDR1 is MNHEY and CDR2 SVGAGI. In DNA form, the CDR3 reads TGTGCCAGCAGTTACGGCCCAACGGGGGGCTACACCTTC. Amino acids: CASSYGPTGGYTF.

The chain combines TRBV5-1 with TRBJ1-4; the D is unclear. Germline lookup yields CDR1 SGHRS and CDR2 YFSETQ. Trimming stripped 0 bases from V and 8 bases from J, with 17 bases between. The CDR3 is 16 residues long. In DNA, the CDR3 is TGCGCCAGCAGCTTGGGTGTGTCAGACGTAGGGGAAAAACTGTTTTTT. This translates into CASSLGVSDVGEKLFF.

This rearrangement joins TRBV15 to TRBJ1-3; D may be TRBD1 (6 bases). The CDR3 is made up of 13 amino acids. Deletions cut 2 bases from V and 4 bases from J, with 6 bases between. From germline, CDR1 is LNHNV and CDR2 YYDKDF (reference sequence). CDR3 bases: TGTGCCACCAGCAGACAGGGGGGAAACACCATATATTTT. Its protein is CATSRQGGNTIYF.

V usage is TRBV6-6 and J usage is TRBJ2-7; TRBD1 matches at 9 bases. The germline gives CDR1 MNHNY, CDR2 SVGAGI (reference sequence). The V and J ends lost 7 bases and 4 bases, in that order; junction bases with no gene match: 8. CDR3 length: 14 amino acids. The CDR3 DNA reads TGTGCCAGCAACCTGGGACAGGGATCTTACGAGCAGTACTTC. Translated: CASNLGQGSYEQYF.

This clone was picked up one time. The rearrangement uses TRBV7-8 and TRBJ1-6; no reliable D call. Trimming shortened V by 4 bases and J by 9 bases, and 16 bases separated the two germline ends. The CDR3 has 15 amino acids. Germline V gene lookup returns CDR1 SGHVS and CDR2 FQNEAQ. The CDR3 nucleotides are TGTGCCAGCAGCTCCGGCCAGGATAAAACTTCACCCCTCCACTTT. Residues: CASSSGQDKTSPLHF.

V and J are TRBV5-6 and TRBJ1-1; TRBD1 agrees at 7 bases. Germline values: CDR1 SGHDT, CDR2 YYEEEE. There are 17 residues in the CDR3. Trimming removed 1 base from V and 1 base from J; junction bases left unmatched: 10. CDR3 nucleotides: TGTGCCAGCAGCTTGAGAACGTACAGGGGTGAGAACACTGAAGCTTTCTTT. Translating it yields CASSLRTYRGENTEAFF.

The chain combines TRBV7-9 with TRBJ1-1; no definite D call. Germline CDR1 reads SEHNR; CDR2 reads FQNEAQ (reference sequence). Trimming pared 2 bases from V and 3 bases from J, leaving 19 bases between. This CDR3 is 17 amino acids long. The CDR3 is CASSLLIGGWRDTEAFF. Written as DNA, the CDR3 is TGTGCCAGCAGCTTACTCATCGGCGGTTGGAGGGACACTGAAGCTTTCTTT. Filled out from reference TRBV7-9 and TRBJ1-1, the complete variable domain reads DTGVSQNPRHKITKRGQNVTFRCDPISEHNRLYWYRQTLGQGPEFLTYFQNEAQLEKSRLLSDRFSAERPKGSFSTLEIQRTEQGDSAMYLCASSLLIGGWRDTEAFFGQGTRLTVV.

The chain has TRBV5-1 and TRBJ2-5, with D perhaps assigned TRBD1 or TRBD2 (5 bases each). The germline CDR1 and CDR2 sequences are SGHRS and YFSETQ. Trimming removed 4 bases at V and 4 bases at J, with 17 bases between. CDR3 length: 15 amino acids. The CDR3 here is CASSPSTRDGETQYF. The CDR3 coding sequence is TGCGCCAGCAGCCCGTCCACTAGGGACGGAGAGACCCAGTACTTC.

This clone occurred once. The V call is TRBV5-1, the J call TRBJ2-5; TRBD2 matches at 7 bases. Germline V CDR1 and CDR2: SGHRS, YFSETQ. V shed 4 bases and J 2 bases; nucleotides not matched to a gene: 5. The CDR3 has 14 amino acids. The CDR3 is CASSAGTMQETQYF. CDR3 nucleotide sequence: TGCGCCAGCAGCGCCGGGACTATGCAAGAGACCCAGTACTTC.

The CDR3 DNA sequence: TGTGCCAGTAGTATTATGCAGGGTCCCGGGGAGCTGTTTTTT. Translating gives CASSIMQGPGELFF. The chain couples TRBV19 to TRBJ2-2, with D perhaps TRBD1 (5 bases). CDR3 size: 14 residues. The ends were cut back, 3 bases at V and 6 bases at J, with 11 bases in the middle. The germline V gene encodes CDR1 LNHDA and CDR2 SQIVND (reference sequence).

This chain joins TRBV5-1 and TRBJ2-7, with TRBD1 matching over 9 bases. Germline assignment: CDR1 SGHRS and CDR2 YFSETQ. V was clipped by 4 bases and J by 2 bases; unmatched bases: 7. The CDR3 consists of 15 residues. CDR3 loop: CASSAGTGSPYEQYF. The CDR3 coding sequence is TGCGCCAGCAGCGCGGGGACAGGGTCGCCCTACGAGCAGTACTTC. Based on the CDR3 plus reference TRBV5-1 and TRBJ2-7, the full variable domain is KAGVTQTPRYLIKTRGQQVTLSCSPISGHRSVSWYQQTPGQGLQFLFEYFSETQRNKGNFPGRFSGRQFSNSRSEMNVSTLELGDSALYLCASSAGTGSPYEQYFGPGTRLTVT.

The J gene is TRBJ1-6, the V gene TRBV21-1; the table assigns TRBD1, which was not confirmed against the DNA. TRBV21-1 is a pseudogene. CDR3 length equals 14 residues. The CDR3 DNA is TGTGCCAGCAGCCCGACAGGGGACTGGTCACCCCTCCACTTT. Translated: CASSPTGDWSPLHF.

V usage is TRBV7-8 and J usage is TRBJ1-1; D gene uncertain. Between the trimmed V and J ends, which lost 5 bases and 2 bases, there was a span of 15 bases. CDR3 length equals 15 residues. The V gene's germline CDR1 is SGHVS and CDR2 FQNEAQ. The CDR3 DNA reads TGTGCCAGCAGCGCCCGGAGGGAGTCTAACACTGAAGCTTTCTTT. This codes for CASSARRESNTEAFF.